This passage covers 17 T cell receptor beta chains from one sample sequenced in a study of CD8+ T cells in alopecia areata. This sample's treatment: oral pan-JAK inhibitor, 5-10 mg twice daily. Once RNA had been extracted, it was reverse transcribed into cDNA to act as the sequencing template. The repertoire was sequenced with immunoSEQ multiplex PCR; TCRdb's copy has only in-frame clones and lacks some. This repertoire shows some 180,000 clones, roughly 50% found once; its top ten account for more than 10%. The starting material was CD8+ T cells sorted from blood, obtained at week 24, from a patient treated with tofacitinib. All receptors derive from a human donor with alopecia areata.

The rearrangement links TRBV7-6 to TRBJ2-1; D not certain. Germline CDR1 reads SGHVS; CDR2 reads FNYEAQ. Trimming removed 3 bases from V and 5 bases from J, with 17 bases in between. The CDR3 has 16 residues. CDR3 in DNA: TGTGCCAGCAGCTTTACGGAGCTGGACCGCGACAATGAGCAGTTCTTC. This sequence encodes CASSFTELDRDNEQFF.

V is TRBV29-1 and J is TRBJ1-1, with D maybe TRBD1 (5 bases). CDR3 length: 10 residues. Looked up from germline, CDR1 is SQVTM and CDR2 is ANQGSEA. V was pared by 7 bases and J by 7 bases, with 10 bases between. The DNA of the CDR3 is TGCAGCGGGCAGGGAGGTGAAGCTTTCTTT. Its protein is CSGQGGEAFF.

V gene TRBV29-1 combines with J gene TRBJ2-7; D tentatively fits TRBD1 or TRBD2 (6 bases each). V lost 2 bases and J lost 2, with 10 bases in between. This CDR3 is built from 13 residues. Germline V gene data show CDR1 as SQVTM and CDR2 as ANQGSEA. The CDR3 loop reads CSVETGRTYEQYF. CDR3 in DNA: TGCAGCGTTGAAACAGGGAGGACCTACGAGCAGTACTTC.

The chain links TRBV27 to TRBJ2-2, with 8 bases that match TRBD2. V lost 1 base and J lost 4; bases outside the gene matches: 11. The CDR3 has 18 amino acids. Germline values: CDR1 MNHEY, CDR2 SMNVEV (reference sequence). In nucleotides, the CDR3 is TGTGCCAGCAGTTTATTCCCCGGGACTAGATTAGCCACCGGGGAGCTGTTTTTT. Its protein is CASSLFPGTRLATGELFF.

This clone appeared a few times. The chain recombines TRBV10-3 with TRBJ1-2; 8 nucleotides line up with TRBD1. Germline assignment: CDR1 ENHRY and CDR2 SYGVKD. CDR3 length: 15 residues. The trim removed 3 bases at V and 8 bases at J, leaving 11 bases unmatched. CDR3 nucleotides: TGTGCCATCAGTGAACGACAGGGGAATAAGGACGGCTACACCTTC. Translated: CAISERQGNKDGYTF.

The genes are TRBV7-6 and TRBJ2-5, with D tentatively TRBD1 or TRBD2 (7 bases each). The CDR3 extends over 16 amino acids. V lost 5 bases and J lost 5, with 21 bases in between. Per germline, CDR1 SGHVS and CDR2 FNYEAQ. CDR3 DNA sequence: TGTGCCAGCAGCGGACCCAGGGGGACAGCGGGGGAGACCCAGTACTTC. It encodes CASSGPRGTAGETQYF.

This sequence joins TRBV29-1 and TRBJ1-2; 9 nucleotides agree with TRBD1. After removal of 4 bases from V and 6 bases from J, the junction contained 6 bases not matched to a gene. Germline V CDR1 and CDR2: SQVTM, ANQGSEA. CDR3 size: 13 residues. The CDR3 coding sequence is TGCAGCGTTGGGTCCGGGACAGGGCATGGCTACACCTTC. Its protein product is CSVGSGTGHGYTF.

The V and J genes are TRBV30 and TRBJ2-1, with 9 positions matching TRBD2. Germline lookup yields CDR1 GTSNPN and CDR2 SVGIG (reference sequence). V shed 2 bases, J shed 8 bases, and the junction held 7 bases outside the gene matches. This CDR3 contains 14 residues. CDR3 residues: CAWSRSGGGDEQFF. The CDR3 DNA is TGTGCCTGGAGTCGTAGCGGGGGCGGGGATGAGCAGTTCTTC. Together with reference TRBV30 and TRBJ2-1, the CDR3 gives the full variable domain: SQTIHQWPATLVQPVGSPLSLECTVEGTSNPNLYWYRQAAGRGLQLLFYSVGIGQISSEVPQNLSASRPQDRQFILSSKKLLLSDSGFYLCAWSRSGGGDEQFFGPGTRLTVL.

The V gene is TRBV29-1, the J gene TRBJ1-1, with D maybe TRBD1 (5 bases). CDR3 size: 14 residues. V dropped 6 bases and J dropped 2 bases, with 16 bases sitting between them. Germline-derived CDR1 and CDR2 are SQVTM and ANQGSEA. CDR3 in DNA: TGCAGCGTCAGGACGGGGGGGAGTAACACTGAAGCTTTCTTT. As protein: CSVRTGGSNTEAFF.

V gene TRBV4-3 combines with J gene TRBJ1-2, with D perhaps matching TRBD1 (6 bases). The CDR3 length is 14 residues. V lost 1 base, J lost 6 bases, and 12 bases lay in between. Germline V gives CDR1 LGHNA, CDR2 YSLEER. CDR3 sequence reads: CASSQGVGGDGYTF. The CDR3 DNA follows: TGCGCCAGCAGCCAAGGGGTAGGGGGGGATGGCTACACCTTC.

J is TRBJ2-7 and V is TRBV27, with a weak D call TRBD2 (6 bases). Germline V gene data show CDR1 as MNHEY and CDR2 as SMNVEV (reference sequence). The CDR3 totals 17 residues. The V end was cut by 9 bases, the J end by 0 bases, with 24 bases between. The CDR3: CASQTLNRDSSSYEQYF. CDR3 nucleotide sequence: TGTGCCAGTCAGACTTTAAACCGGGACTCAAGCTCCTACGAGCAGTACTTC.

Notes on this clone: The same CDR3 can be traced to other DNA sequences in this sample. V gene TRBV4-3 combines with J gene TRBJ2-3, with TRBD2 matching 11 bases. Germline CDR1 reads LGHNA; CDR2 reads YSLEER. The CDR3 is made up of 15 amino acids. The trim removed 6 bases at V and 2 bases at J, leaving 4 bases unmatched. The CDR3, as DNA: TGCGCCAGCAGTCCTAGCGGGGGGTACACAGATACGCAGTATTTT. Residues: CASSPSGGYTDTQYF.

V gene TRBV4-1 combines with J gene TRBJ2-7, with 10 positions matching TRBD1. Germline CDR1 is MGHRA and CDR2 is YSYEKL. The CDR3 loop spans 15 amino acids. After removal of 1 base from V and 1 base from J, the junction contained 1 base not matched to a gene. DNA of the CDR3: TGCGCCAGCAGCCAAGGGACAGGGGGATCCTACGAGCAGTACTTC. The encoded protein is CASSQGTGGSYEQYF.

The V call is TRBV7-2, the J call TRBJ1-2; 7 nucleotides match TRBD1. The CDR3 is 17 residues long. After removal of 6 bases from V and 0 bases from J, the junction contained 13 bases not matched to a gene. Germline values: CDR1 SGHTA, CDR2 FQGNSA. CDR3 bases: TGTGCCAGCAGTCAAATACAGGGGACATTGGCTAACTATGGCTACACCTTC. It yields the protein CASSQIQGTLANYGYTF.

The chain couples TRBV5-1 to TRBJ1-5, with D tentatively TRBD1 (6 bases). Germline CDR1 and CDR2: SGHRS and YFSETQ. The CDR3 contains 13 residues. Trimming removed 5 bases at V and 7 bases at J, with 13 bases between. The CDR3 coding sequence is TGCGCCAGCAGGCAGGACAGCCGCCAGCCCCAGCATTTT. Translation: CASRQDSRQPQHF.

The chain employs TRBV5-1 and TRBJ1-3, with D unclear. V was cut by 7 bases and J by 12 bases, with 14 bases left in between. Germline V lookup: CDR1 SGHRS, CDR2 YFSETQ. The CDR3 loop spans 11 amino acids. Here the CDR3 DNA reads TGCGCCAGCCGAAATCCCACCGGCATATATTTT. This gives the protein CASRNPTGIYF.

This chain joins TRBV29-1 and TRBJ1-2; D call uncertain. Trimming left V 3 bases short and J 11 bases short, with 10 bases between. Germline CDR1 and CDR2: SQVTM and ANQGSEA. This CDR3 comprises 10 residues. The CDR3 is CSVEEEGYTF. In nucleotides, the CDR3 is TGCAGCGTTGAGGAGGAGGGTTACACCTTC.